The clone carrying this T cell receptor (beta chain) is a singleton in its sample. Mismatch with germline at one junction end may stem from a read error. Germline loops: CDR1 SEHNR, CDR2 FQNEAQ (reference sequence). The CDR3 has 12 residues. The PCR made use of 60 Vbeta and 13 Jbeta primers. The assay was immunoSEQ multiplex PCR, and TCRdb's table has in-frame clones only and misses some. In the table there are 90,000 to 120,000 clones, about 74% of which are singletons. The data belong to a study of cytomegalovirus exposure and HLA in healthy donors. V is TRBV7-9 and J is TRBJ2-5; D gene unclear. Source material: PBMCs. The sequence was collected from a woman in her thirties or forties in good health and CMV-seropositive. CDR3 in amino acids: CSSSLELGTYNF. DNA of the CDR3: TGTTCCAGCAGCTTAGAACTGGGCACCTATAACTTC.